This record looks at one T cell receptor (beta chain) sequence and its context. Antigen unknown. Germline assignment: CDR1 SGHNT and CDR2 YYREEE (reference sequence). This CDR3 has 17 amino acids. With 1 base clipped from V and 6 bases from J, the junction kept 8 bases outside the gene matches. This record belongs to a study of cytomegalovirus exposure and HLA in healthy donors. Study summary: The approximately 120 validation repertoires were produced on the same platform as the roughly 720 repertoires of the first cohort. This was reported in a later analysis. General observations from the study: TCR clusters originating in the first cohort tended to co-occur in the roughly 120 validation repertoires, according to a later analysis. According to reports, the classifier identified cytomegalovirus status with high specificity and sensitivity. Rarity marked most TCR sequences, yet some public TCRs occurred in many donors.

The table came from immunoSEQ multiplex PCR; TCRdb's copy has only in-frame clones and leaves some out. The table has 100,000 to 130,000 clones, around 95% seen once. The TCR was taken from a woman aged 18-35 years in good health and CMV-seronegative. The rearrangement links TRBV5-4 to TRBJ2-1; 12 positions match TRBD2. Input material: PBMCs. DNA for the CDR3: TGTGCCAGCAGCTTGTTAGGCGGACTAGCGGGGCTCAATGAGCAGTTCTTC. Residues: CASSLLGGLAGLNEQFF.